This TCR beta chain was retrieved from a study of shared clonotypes between healthy human individuals. The protocol was immunoSEQ multiplex PCR, while the TCRdb copy is restricted to in-frame clones and leaves out a portion. In the table there are a few hundred thousand clones, around three quarters of which are singletons. The ends were cut back, 5 bases at V and 3 bases at J, with 7 bases in the middle. Germline V gene lookup returns CDR1 MNHEY and CDR2 SVGAGI. This CDR3 has 12 amino acids. The J gene is TRBJ2-5, the V gene TRBV6-5, with a weak D call TRBD1 (6 bases). Sequenced: PBMCs. This clonotype was obtained from a woman aged 40 to 49 in good health. Some clones in this sample may be carry-over from other donors' samples. In DNA, the CDR3 is TGTGCCAGCAGTCACAGGGAAGAGACCCAGTACTTC. Its translation is CASSHREETQYF.